Listed here are 11 T cell receptor beta chains from one sample, sequenced in a study of cytotoxic CD8 clonotypes in ibrutinib-treated CLL. TCRdb's copy holds only in-frame clones and misses some; the assay was immunoSEQ multiplex PCR. The sample lists 100,000 to 150,000 clones, 80% to 90% seen once, with roughly 2% in the top ten. The sequencing used PBMCs, collected after 24 months of ibrutinib treatment. The source is a human donor with chronic lymphocytic leukemia.

This clone has only a few counts. The chain couples TRBV10-1 to TRBJ2-7; a weak D match, TRBD1 (5 bases). V lost 7 bases and J lost 2, with 15 bases in between. Germline CDR1 WNHNN, CDR2 SYGVQD (reference sequence). This CDR3 is built from 14 residues. The CDR3 here is CASMPRADPYEQYF. The CDR3, as DNA: TGCGCCAGCATGCCCAGGGCGGACCCCTACGAGCAGTACTTC.

V usage is TRBV25-1 and J usage is TRBJ1-6, with D unresolved. The CDR3 length is 13 residues. V lost 4 bases, J lost 5 bases, and 6 bases lay in between. Germline V CDR1 and CDR2: MGHDK, SYGVNS. CDR3 in DNA: TGTGCCAGCAGTGTCCAGGATAATTCACCCCTCCACTTT. Encoded protein: CASSVQDNSPLHF. Drawing the rest from reference TRBV25-1 and TRBJ1-6, the complete variable domain is EADIYQTPRYLVIGTGKKITLECSQTMGHDKMYWYQQDPGMELHLIHYSYGVNSTEKGDLSSESTVSRIRTEHFPLTLESARPSHTSQYLCASSVQDNSPLHFGNGTRLTVT.

The chain links TRBV5-1 to TRBJ2-3; 9 bases agree with TRBD2. Trimming at V came to 2 bases and at J to 0 bases, leaving 7 bases not matched to a gene. Germline V gene sequence: CDR1 SGHRS, CDR2 YFSETQ. CDR3 length: 17 residues. The CDR3 is CASSFSSGGFSTDTQYF. The CDR3 DNA sequence: TGCGCCAGCAGCTTTAGTAGCGGGGGCTTTAGCACAGATACGCAGTATTTT. The whole variable domain, remainder taken from reference TRBV5-1 and TRBJ2-3, is KAGVTQTPRYLIKTRGQQVTLSCSPISGHRSVSWYQQTPGQGLQFLFEYFSETQRNKGNFPGRFSGRQFSNSRSEMNVSTLELGDSALYLCASSFSSGGFSTDTQYFGPGTRLTVL.

The chain carries TRBV27 and TRBJ1-3; D call uncertain. CDR3 length equals 15 residues. Per the germline V gene, CDR1 is MNHEY and CDR2 is SMNVEV (reference sequence). V lost 0 bases to trimming and J lost 3 bases, with 9 bases between them. The CDR3 DNA sequence: TGTGCCAGCAGTTTATCCTATATTGGTGGAAACACCATATATTTT. Its translation: CASSLSYIGGNTIYF.

The CDR3 reads CASSLGTGVTYEQYF. The CDR3 DNA follows: TGTGCCAGCAGCTTAGGTACAGGGGTTACCTACGAGCAGTACTTC. V is TRBV7-8 and J is TRBJ2-7, with 7 nucleotides matching TRBD1. The CDR3 contains 15 residues. Germline V gene lookup returns CDR1 SGHVS and CDR2 FQNEAQ. Trimming at V came to 1 base and at J to 2 bases, leaving 5 bases not matched to a gene. Full variable domain (remainder filled in from reference TRBV7-8 and TRBJ2-7): GAGVSQSPRYKVAKRGQDVALRCDPISGHVSLFWYQQALGQGPEFLTYFQNEAQLDKSGLPSDRFFAERPEGSVSTLKIQRTQQEDSAVYLCASSLGTGVTYEQYFGPGTRLTVT.

The J gene is TRBJ1-5, the V gene TRBV30, with TRBD1 matching 8 bases. V gave up 5 bases and J gave up 4 bases; unmatched junction bases: 13. This CDR3 contains 16 residues. In germline, CDR1 is GTSNPN, CDR2 SVGIG (reference sequence). In DNA, the CDR3 is TGTGCCTGGCCCTGGGGACAGGACCCTAGGAATCAGCCCCAGCATTTT. Translating it yields CAWPWGQDPRNQPQHF.

This chain connects TRBV7-2 to TRBJ2-3; D might be TRBD2 (5 bases). In germline, CDR1 is SGHTA, CDR2 FQGNSA. V shed 3 bases and J shed 1 base, with 11 bases lying between them. The CDR3 has 15 residues. The CDR3 reads CASSFSLDGTDTQYF. The CDR3 bases are TGTGCCAGCAGCTTCTCACTAGACGGCACAGATACGCAGTATTTT.

The chain combines TRBV19 with TRBJ1-5, with D possibly being TRBD1 (5 bases). Germline V lookup: CDR1 LNHDA, CDR2 SQIVND (reference sequence). Trimming cost V 0 bases and J 0 bases, with 12 bases left between them. This CDR3 contains 17 residues. Here the CDR3 reads CASSIDRGGDSNQPQHF. The DNA for the CDR3 is TGTGCCAGTAGTATAGATAGGGGAGGGGATAGCAATCAGCCCCAGCATTTT.

This chain uses TRBV4-3 with TRBJ2-1; D could derive from TRBD1 or TRBD2 (5 bases each). The germline V and J ends were trimmed by 0 bases and 9 bases, with 9 bases remaining between them. The CDR3 totals 13 residues. CDR1 and CDR2 (germline): LGHNA, YSLEER. The CDR3 bases are TGCGCCAGCAGCCAAGATTGGGGGACTGAGCAGTTCTTC. Translating it yields CASSQDWGTEQFF.

The count of this clone is one. The chain joins TRBV18 to TRBJ1-2; no clear D. Germline CDR1 and CDR2: KGHSH and LQKENI. The CDR3 totals 15 residues. Trimming removed 3 bases from V and 4 bases from J, with 15 bases in between. The CDR3 DNA sequence: TGTGCCAGCTCACCTCAACAGACGGGAATCTATGGCTACACCTTC. Its translation: CASSPQQTGIYGYTF.

This chain uses TRBV30 with TRBJ1-2; no reliable D call. Germline values: CDR1 GTSNPN, CDR2 SVGIG (reference sequence). The CDR3 has 13 residues. The V end was cut by 5 bases, the J end by 2 bases, with 12 bases between. In DNA, the CDR3 is TGTGCCTGGGGCCTAGGGCGAAACTATGGCTACACCTTC. Amino acid sequence: CAWGLGRNYGYTF.